This T cell receptor beta chain was observed in a study of vaccination and CD4 T cells after COVID-19. Cultured CD4+ T cell DNA was sequenced using the Oncomine TCR Beta short-read assay. After culture, CD4+ T cells served as the source for genomic DNA extraction. TCRdb recomputed calls from the PCR reads with MiXCR, one row per CDR3 protein. The repertoire has 16,000 or so distinct CDR3 sequences, approximately 49% of them found once; the top ten carry 5.5% to 8.5%. Findings and caveats of the study: Although the median of SARS-CoV-2-reactive clonotypes rose from around 20 to 38, the change was not significant.

This CDR3 comprises 15 residues. Per germline, CDR1 SGHTA and CDR2 FQGNSA. V lost 2 bases, J lost 0 bases, and 10 bases lay in between. Treatment described: approximately 10-day PBMC culture with coronavirus spike peptide pools or control peptides (ViraFEST assay). ViraFEST stimulated the growth of antigen-specific T cells using peptide pools and subsequently profiled their TCRs by sequencing. For this clonotype: Antigen specificity is unknown.

Here the sequenced sample was CD4+ T cells from blood, cultured in vitro, taken before SARS-CoV-2 vaccination. The receptor's source is a human donor who had recovered from COVID-19. V and J are TRBV7-2 and TRBJ1-2; D gene ambiguous. The CDR3 here is CASSLYPSANYGYTF. CDR3 nucleotide sequence: TGTGCCAGCAGCTTATATCCATCAGCTAACTATGGCTACACCTTC.